Listed below are T cell receptor beta chains from one sample, sequenced in a study of shared clonotypes between healthy human individuals. This table comes from immunoSEQ multiplex PCR, and its TCRdb copy is limited to in-frame clones, with some not included. The table has 85,000 to 100,000 clones, under 80% seen once. The sequenced sample consisted of memory CD8+ T cells sorted from blood. The receptors originated from a man aged 25 to 45 in good health. The CDR3 runs from the conserved cysteine through the conserved F or W. Each record gives: V gene, J gene, D gene, clone size, CDR3 DNA, CDR3 protein. The D gene is left open where the match is weak. Not every row has a clone size; where given, it reads once, few, many or a size class.

TRBV6-6,TRBJ2-2,NA,NA,TGTGCCAGCAGGTTGGGCGGGGAGCTGTTTTTT,CASRLGGELFF
TRBV19,TRBJ1-3,NA,NA,TGTGCCAGTAGATCGGGCGGGACACCTGGAAACACCATATATTTT,CASRSGGTPGNTIYF
TRBV27,TRBJ1-4,NA,once,TGTGCCAGCAGCCGAATACGTACAACTAATGAAAAACTGTTTTTT,CASSRIRTTNEKLFF
TRBV19,TRBJ2-3,TRBD2,NA,TGTGCCAGTAGCAAGGGACTAGCCGTCCCAGATACGCAGTATTTT,CASSKGLAVPDTQYF
TRBV7-9,TRBJ2-3,NA,NA,TGTGCCAGCAGAGAGGACAGCACCTGGGGTACGCAGTATTTT,CASREDSTWGTQYF
TRBV27,TRBJ2-1,TRBD2,NA,TGTGCCAGCAGTTTAACCACTAGCGGGACATCCTACAATGAGCAGTTCTTC,CASSLTTSGTSYNEQFF
TRBV5-1,TRBJ2-1,TRBD2,NA,TGCGCCAGCAGCTCGGGACTAGCGGGAGATGGCTCCTACAATGAGCAGTTCTTC,CASSSGLAGDGSYNEQFF
TRBV28,TRBJ2-7,NA,NA,TGTGCCAGCAGCGAGGAGGTCTCCTACGAGCAGTACTTC,CASSEEVSYEQYF
TRBV6-5,TRBJ1-2,TRBD1,NA,TGTGCCAGCAGTTACGTGTCAGGGGGAAACTATGGCTACACCTTC,CASSYVSGGNYGYTF
TRBV7-8,TRBJ2-7,NA,few,TGTGCCAGCAGCTGGGCAGGGGCAGGGTACGAGCAGTACTTC,CASSWAGAGYEQYF
TRBV5-6,TRBJ1-1,NA,NA,TGTGCCAGCAGCGAGGCAGTGGGGAACCGTGAAGCTTTCTTT,CASSEAVGNREAFF
TRBV4-3,TRBJ2-3,NA,many,TGCGCCAGCAGCCAAGATTTGGGCAATACGCAGTATTTT,CASSQDLGNTQYF
TRBV7-8,TRBJ2-1,NA,NA,TGTGCCAGCAGCTCGGGTCCGAGCTCCTACAATGAGCAGTTCTTC,CASSSGPSSYNEQFF
TRBV7-9,TRBJ1-2,TRBD1,many,TGTGCCAGCATACCAAGCGGGACAGGGGGCCTCAACTATGGCTACACCTTC,CASIPSGTGGLNYGYTF
TRBV29-1,TRBJ2-7,TRBD1,NA,TGCAGCGTCCTCAGAAGGAGACAGGGTCGTATCTACGAGCAGTACTTC,CSVLRRRQGRIYEQYF
TRBV5-4,TRBJ1-1,TRBD1,NA,TGTGCCAGCAGCTTGCTTGGACAGGGAAACACTGAAGCTTTCTTT,CASSLLGQGNTEAFF
TRBV11-2,TRBJ2-5,NA,NA,TGTGCCAGCAGACCAATACAGGGAAACCAAGAGACCCAGTACTTC,CASRPIQGNQETQYF
TRBV5-1,TRBJ1-1,TRBD1,NA,TGCGCCAGCAGCCCGGACAGGGCGAACACTGAAGCTTTCTTT,CASSPDRANTEAFF
TRBV7-6,TRBJ2-5,TRBD2,few,TGTGCCAGCAGCCCTAGACTAGCGGGAGATCAAGAGACCCAGTACTTC,CASSPRLAGDQETQYF
TRBV7-9,TRBJ1-5,TRBD1,NA,TGTGCCAGCAGCCGGACAGGGATCAATCAGCCCCAGCATTTT,CASSRTGINQPQHF
TRBV27,TRBJ2-5,NA,NA,TGTGCCAGCAGCTCCCAATCATCCCAAGAGACCCAGTACTTC,CASSSQSSQETQYF
TRBV11-2,TRBJ2-7,NA,NA,TGTGCCAGCAGCTTAGGGGCATATTACGAGCAGTACTTC,CASSLGAYYEQYF
TRBV7-7,TRBJ2-1,NA,NA,TGTGCTAGCAGCTTATACGGAGCGAGGAGGAAGGAGCAGTTCTTC,CASSLYGARRKEQFF
TRBV28,TRBJ2-3,TRBD1,NA,TGTGCCAGCAGTCACGACAGGGTTAGCACAGATACGCAGTATTTT,CASSHDRVSTDTQYF
TRBV5-5,TRBJ2-2,NA,NA,TGTGCCAGCAGCTTGTCCGGGGAGCTGTTTTTT,CASSLSGELFF
TRBV6-5,TRBJ2-5,NA,NA,TGTGCCAGGGAGGAGGGGGTTCAAGAGACCCAGTACTTC,CAREEGVQETQYF
TRBV5-4,TRBJ2-7,NA,once,TGTGCCAGCAGCTTGGCCCGGGGATCCTACGAGCAGTACTTC,CASSLARGSYEQYF
TRBV6-4,TRBJ2-3,TRBD2,NA,TGTGCCAGCAGCGTAGGGACTAGCGGCACAGATACGCAGTATTTT,CASSVGTSGTDTQYF
TRBV2,TRBJ1-4,NA,NA,TGTGCCAGCAGTGACCCCAGGGGACTTGAAAAACTGTTTTTT,CASSDPRGLEKLFF
TRBV5-4,TRBJ2-7,TRBD2,NA,TGTGCCAGCAGCCTCATAGGGGAGGGCGAGCAGTACTTC,CASSLIGEGEQYF
TRBV28,TRBJ1-2,NA,medium-sized,TGTGCCAGCGGAAGGGACTATGGCTACACCTTC,CASGRDYGYTF
TRBV6-4,TRBJ2-3,TRBD2,few,TGTGCCAGCAGTGACTCAGCGGGAGCAGATACGCAGTATTTT,CASSDSAGADTQYF
TRBV30,TRBJ2-1,NA,NA,TGTGCCTGGAGTGTCGGTCTCCCCTACAATGAGCAGTTCTTC,CAWSVGLPYNEQFF
TRBV4-2,TRBJ1-1,NA,NA,TGTGCCAGCAGCCAAGTTTCTCTGGGGGCTCGGGACACTGAAGCTTTCTTT,CASSQVSLGARDTEAFF
TRBV6-1,TRBJ2-7,NA,NA,TGTGCCAGCATCCTAAGGGGTCAGGGAGAGCAGTACTTC,CASILRGQGEQYF
TRBV15,TRBJ2-7,TRBD2,few,TGTGCCACCAGCAGACCGGGAGGGAGCTCCTACGAGCAGTACTTC,CATSRPGGSSYEQYF
TRBV6-1,TRBJ1-5,NA,NA,TGTGCCAGCAGTGAAGCGCACGATCGGCCCCAGCATTTT,CASSEAHDRPQHF
TRBV27,TRBJ1-5,NA,NA,TGTGCCAGTAGACATGGCAATCAGCCCCAGCATTTT,CASRHGNQPQHF
TRBV11-3,TRBJ2-6,NA,NA,TGTGCCAGCAGCCCATCTCGACAAAGTCGGGCCAACGTCCTGACTTTC,CASSPSRQSRANVLTF
TRBV28,TRBJ2-5,NA,medium-sized,TGTGCCAGCAGGCTAACACAGGAATTCCAAGAGACCCAGTACTTC,CASRLTQEFQETQYF
TRBV27,TRBJ2-1,TRBD2,once,TGTGCCAGCAGCTCAAGACTAGCGGGACCTTACAATGAGCAGTTCTTC,CASSSRLAGPYNEQFF
TRBV11-2,TRBJ2-7,TRBD2,NA,TGTGCCAGCAGGCAGACTAGCGGGAGCTCCTACGAGCAGTACTTC,CASRQTSGSSYEQYF
TRBV13,TRBJ2-2,TRBD1,many,TGTGCCAGCAGCCAAGGACAGGCAGCCGGGGAGCTGTTTTTT,CASSQGQAAGELFF
TRBV4-1,TRBJ2-2,NA,NA,TGCGCCAGCAGCCAACGAGGCGCGAACACCGGGGAGCTGTTTTTT,CASSQRGANTGELFF
TRBV6-5,TRBJ1-2,NA,few,TGTGCCAGCAGGCAAGTGGACTATGGCTACACCTTC,CASRQVDYGYTF
TRBV18,TRBJ1-2,NA,few,TGTGCCAGCTCACCACAATCTTCTCGTCAGAACTATGGCTACACCTTC,CASSPQSSRQNYGYTF
TRBV6-6,TRBJ1-2,TRBD1,NA,TGTGCCAGCAGCAGACAGGGGGACGGCGTCTATGGCTACACCTTC,CASSRQGDGVYGYTF
TRBV5-5,TRBJ2-5,NA,NA,TGTGCCAGCAGCTTCAGGCCGGGGGAGACCCAGTACTTC,CASSFRPGETQYF
TRBV6-4,TRBJ2-3,TRBD1,many,TGTGCCAGCAGTCGGACAGGGGGCACAGATACGCAGTATTTT,CASSRTGGTDTQYF